These 2 T cell receptor beta chains share one sample of origin, sequenced in a study of blood T cell repertoires in COVID-19. Clones were sequenced by immunoSEQ multiplex PCR, and TCRdb holds only the in-frame ones, with some missing. In the table there are tens of thousands of clones, 79% of which are singletons. The sample was peripheral blood. These receptors were collected from a human donor in a cohort sampled during active COVID-19.

This chain connects TRBV18 to TRBJ2-2, with 10 nucleotides matching TRBD2. The CDR3 is made up of 16 amino acids. Germline V CDR1 and CDR2: KGHSH, LQKENI. V shed 3 bases and J 1 base; nucleotides not matched to a gene: 2. CDR3 DNA sequence: TGTGCCAGCTCACCCCGGACTAGCGGGAACACCGGGGAGCTGTTTTTT. Protein product: CASSPRTSGNTGELFF.

This chain joins TRBV28 and TRBJ1-6; no definite D call. Deletions cut 3 bases from V and 14 bases from J, with 11 bases between. CDR1 is MDHEN, CDR2 SYDVKM, per germline. This CDR3 has 12 amino acids. CDR3 in amino acids: CASSLIGRALHF. The CDR3 DNA reads TGTGCCAGCAGTTTGATAGGTCGGGCCCTCCACTTT.